Below, 14 T cell receptor beta chains from the same sample are listed, as sequenced in a study of identical twins. TCRdb analysed the 5' RACE reads with MiXCR anew, one entry per CDR3 protein. The data show around 480,000 distinct CDR3 sequences, roughly an eighth seen once. These data also formed part of another study, on yellow fever vaccine responses in identical twins.

The sample taken for sequencing was CD4+ T cells sorted from blood. Source of these receptors: a woman under 30 in good health.

This clonotype was found many times. V and J are TRBV12-3 or TRBV12-4 and TRBJ1-1; no firm D call. V dropped 3 bases and J dropped 0 bases, with 14 bases sitting between them. The CDR3 is made up of 16 amino acids. This CDR3 is CASSFDPGLLNTEAFF. The CDR3 region has the DNA TGTGCCAGCAGTTTTGACCCAGGTCTACTGAACACTGAAGCTTTCTTT.

This clonotype was seen only a few times. The chain is built from TRBV6-5 and TRBJ2-1; D may be TRBD1 or TRBD2 (5 bases each). This CDR3 region has 15 residues. Deletions cut 7 bases from V and 2 bases from J, with 15 bases between. Germline V gives CDR1 MNHEY, CDR2 SVGAGI. This CDR3 is CASKLTGAPYNEQFF. The CDR3 nucleotides read TGTGCCAGCAAGTTGACCGGGGCCCCCTACAATGAGCAGTTCTTC.

This clonotype was picked up a small number of times. The V and J genes are TRBV19 and TRBJ1-1; a weak D match, TRBD1 (5 bases). The CDR3 totals 16 residues. Trimming left V 7 bases short and J 1 base short, with 19 bases between. Germline CDR1 and CDR2: LNHDA and SQIVND (reference sequence). This CDR3 is CASTNRETVRNTEAFF. In DNA, the CDR3 is TGTGCCAGTACCAATCGTGAGACAGTCCGGAACACTGAAGCTTTCTTT.

This sequence joins TRBV6-4 and TRBJ2-3; no firm D call. The CDR3 sequence is 13 residues long. Germline lookup yields CDR1 MRHNA and CDR2 SNTAGT. Trimming cost V 4 bases and J 6 bases, with 11 bases left between them. The CDR3 region is CASSARDGDTQYF. For the CDR3, the DNA is TGTGCCAGCAGTGCCAGAGACGGTGATACGCAGTATTTT.

The gene calls are TRBV6-2 or TRBV6-3 and TRBJ2-2, with D perhaps matching TRBD1 (6 bases). The germline V gene has CDR1 MNHEY and CDR2 SVGEGT. The CDR3 is made up of 13 amino acids. V lost 5 bases to trimming and J lost 5 bases, with 9 bases between them. CDR3: CASSTDRTGELFF. CDR3 in DNA: TGTGCCAGCAGTACTGACAGGACCGGGGAGCTGTTTTTT.

The chain couples TRBV9 to TRBJ2-7, with D perhaps matching TRBD2 (6 bases). Between the trimmed V and J ends, which lost 0 bases and 3 bases, there was a span of 10 bases. The germline gives CDR1 SGDLS, CDR2 YYNGEE. This CDR3 spans 14 amino acids. This CDR3 is CASSVGGEVYEQYF. CDR3 bases: TGTGCCAGCAGCGTAGGGGGGGAGGTCTACGAGCAGTACTTC. Drawing the rest from reference TRBV9 and TRBJ2-7, the complete variable domain is DSGVTQTPKHLITATGQRVTLRCSPRSGDLSVYWYQQSLDQGLQFLIQYYNGEERAKGNILERFSAQQFPDLHSELNLSSLELGDSALYFCASSVGGEVYEQYFGPGTRLTVT.

In its sample, this clonotype was seen a few times. This sequence joins TRBV5-1 and TRBJ2-5; possible D gene TRBD2, 6 bases. This CDR3 has 14 amino acids. Germline CDR1 reads SGHRS; CDR2 reads YFSETQ. Trimming took 3 bases from V and 1 from J, leaving 10 bases between them. CDR3 bases: TGCGCCAGCAGCTGGGGGGACGTCCAAGAGACCCAGTACTTC. Its protein is CASSWGDVQETQYF.

This clonotype occurred a few times. This chain connects TRBV3-1 to TRBJ2-6; perhaps TRBD2 as D (5 bases). V was trimmed by 7 bases and J by 0 bases, leaving 10 bases between them. Germline CDR1 reads LGHDT; CDR2 reads YNNKEL (reference sequence). The CDR3 extends over 15 amino acids. The CDR3 region is CASTGWSSGANVLTF. The CDR3 coding sequence is TGTGCCAGCACGGGGTGGAGCTCTGGGGCCAACGTCCTGACTTTC.

This clonotype appeared a few times. The V and J genes are TRBV3-1 and TRBJ1-3, with D unclear. Germline V gene data show CDR1 as LGHDT and CDR2 as YNNKEL (reference sequence). Trimming left V 8 bases short and J 0 bases short, with 5 bases between. CDR3 length: 12 residues. CDR3 sequence reads: CASRNSGNTIYF. CDR3 DNA: TGTGCCAGCCGGAACTCTGGAAACACCATATATTTT.

This clonotype showed up just a few times. This chain links TRBV20-1 with TRBJ1-4; 9 nucleotides line up with TRBD1. The germline V gene encodes CDR1 DFQATT and CDR2 SNEGSKA (reference sequence). The CDR3 loop spans 13 amino acids. V shed 5 bases and J 8 bases; nucleotides not matched to a gene: 6. Written as DNA, the CDR3 is TGCAGTGCTCTACAGGGGGCTGGGGAAAAACTGTTTTTT. This translates into CSALQGAGEKLFF.

This clonotype was detected ten times or more. This chain connects TRBV29-1 to TRBJ2-3; a weak D match, TRBD2 (5 bases). The CDR3 runs 13 residues. V shed 3 bases and J shed 5 bases, with 12 bases lying between them. Germline CDR1 is SQVTM and CDR2 is ANQGSEA. The CDR3 nucleotides read TGCAGCGTTGATTTCCTAGCTGGAGATACGCAGTATTTT. Its protein is CSVDFLAGDTQYF.

This clonotype was seen ten or more times. The CDR3 DNA reads TGCAGTGCTAGAGATCGGTCGGGTCAGCCCCAGCATTTT. Amino acid sequence: CSARDRSGQPQHF. The J gene is TRBJ1-5, the V gene TRBV20-1; D call uncertain. Germline V gene sequence: CDR1 DFQATT, CDR2 SNEGSKA (reference sequence). The CDR3 sequence is 13 residues long. Trimming stripped 0 bases from V and 6 bases from J, with 9 bases between.

V and J are TRBV5-1 and TRBJ2-5; 8 bases map to TRBD1. Trimming removed 4 bases from V and 2 bases from J; junction bases left unmatched: 7. The germline V gene encodes CDR1 SGHRS and CDR2 YFSETQ. This CDR3 has 15 residues. The CDR3 bases are TGCGCCAGCAGCGCAGGGACAGGTCAACAAGAGACCCAGTACTTC. This encodes CASSAGTGQQETQYF.

As for this clonotype: This clone may be a read error of a much larger clone one base away. V and J are TRBV29-1 and TRBJ1-1; unclear D gene. Germline CDR1 reads SQVTM; CDR2 reads ANQGSEA. V was trimmed by 7 bases and J by 10 bases, leaving 16 bases between them. The CDR3 length is 11 residues. The CDR3: CSALRPTGAFF. Here the CDR3 DNA reads TGCAGCGCCCTGCGACCGACCGGAGCTTTCTTT.